This TCR beta chain originates from a study of B cell selection in AIRE deficiency. TCRdb's copy holds only in-frame clones and misses some; the assay was immunoSEQ multiplex PCR. The sample has approximately 22,000 clones; around 90% are singletons. The regulatory T cell sort gate was CD4+CD25hiCD127low/negative. The CDR3 covers 13 residues. Trimming shortened V by 2 bases and J by 1 base, and 6 bases separated the two germline ends. Germline V lookup: CDR1 SGHDT, CDR2 YYEEEE. This chain connects TRBV5-6 to TRBJ1-1; D unclear. The sequence came from a human donor in good health. The sample taken for sequencing was CD4+CD25+ Tregs sorted from PBMCs. This CDR3 reads CASSLSPNTEAFF. As DNA, the CDR3 is TGTGCCAGCAGCTTATCGCCGAACACTGAAGCTTTCTTT. The whole variable domain, filled in from reference TRBV5-6 and TRBJ1-1, reads DAGVTQSPTHLIKTRGQQVTLRCSPKSGHDTVSWYQQALGQGPQFIFQYYEEEERQRGNFPDRFSGHQFPNYSSELNVNALLLGDSALYLCASSLSPNTEAFFGQGTRLTVV.